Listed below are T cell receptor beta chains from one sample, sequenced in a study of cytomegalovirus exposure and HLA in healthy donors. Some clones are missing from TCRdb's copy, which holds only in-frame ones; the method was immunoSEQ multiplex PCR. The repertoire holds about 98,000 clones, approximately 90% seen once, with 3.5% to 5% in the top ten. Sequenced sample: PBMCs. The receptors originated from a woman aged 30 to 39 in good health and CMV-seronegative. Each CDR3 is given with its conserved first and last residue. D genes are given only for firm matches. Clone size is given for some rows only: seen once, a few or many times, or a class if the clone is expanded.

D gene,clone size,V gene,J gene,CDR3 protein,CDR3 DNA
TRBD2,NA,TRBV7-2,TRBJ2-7,CASSLLRAGVEYEQYF,TGTGCCAGCAGCCTCCTTCGAGCGGGAGTTGAATACGAGCAGTACTTC
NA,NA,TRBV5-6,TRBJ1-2,CASSLTPNYGYTF,TGTGCCAGCAGCTTGACACCTAACTATGGCTACACCTTC
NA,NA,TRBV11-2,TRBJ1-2,CASSLGPGGYTF,TGTGCCAGCAGCTTAGGTCCAGGGGGCTACACCTTC
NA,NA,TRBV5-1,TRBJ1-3,CASSSLTGPTRDTIYF,TGCGCCAGCAGCTCCTTGACAGGCCCAACACGGGACACCATATATTTT
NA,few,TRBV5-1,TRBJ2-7,CASSLGTGTGYEQYF,TGCGCCAGCAGCTTGGGGACCGGGACTGGCTACGAGCAGTACTTC
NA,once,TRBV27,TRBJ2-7,CASQGGSSYEQYF,TGTGCCAGCCAAGGGGGAAGCTCCTACGAGCAGTACTTC
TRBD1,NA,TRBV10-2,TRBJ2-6,CASSGGQGRGSGANVLTF,TGCGCCAGCAGTGGGGGACAGGGCAGGGGCTCTGGGGCCAACGTCCTGACTTTC
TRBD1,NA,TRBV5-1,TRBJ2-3,CASSLGTVKADTQYF,TGCGCCAGCAGCTTAGGGACAGTCAAAGCCGATACGCAGTATTTT
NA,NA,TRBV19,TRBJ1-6,CASSRTVDNSPLHF,TGTGCCAGTTCAAGGACAGTCGATAATTCACCCCTCCACTTT
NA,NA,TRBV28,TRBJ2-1,CASSLSRERFF,TGTGCCAGCAGTTTATCGAGGGAGAGGTTCTTC
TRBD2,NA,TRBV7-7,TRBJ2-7,CASSRTSGTGEQYF,TGTGCTAGCAGCCGGACTAGCGGGACGGGAGAGCAGTACTTC
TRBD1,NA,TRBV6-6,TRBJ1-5,CASSLLGQGGQPQHF,TGTGCCAGCTCTTTATTGGGACAGGGCGGTCAGCCCCAGCATTTT
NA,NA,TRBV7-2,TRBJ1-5,CASSRNRVPQHF,TGTGCCAGCAGCCGAAACAGGGTCCCCCAGCATTTT
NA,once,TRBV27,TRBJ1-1,CASRRTPGGTEAFF,TGTGCCAGCAGAAGGACACCTGGGGGGACTGAAGCTTTCTTT
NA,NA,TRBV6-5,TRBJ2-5,CASSTGNGYKTQYF,TGTGCCAGCAGTACAGGGAACGGGTATAAGACCCAGTACTTC
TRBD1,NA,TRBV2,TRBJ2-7,CASSKGQGVAYEQYF,TGTGCCAGCAGTAAGGGACAGGGGGTTGCCTACGAGCAGTACTTC
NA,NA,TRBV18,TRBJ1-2,CASSPADSYGYTF,TGTGCCAGCTCACCGGCGGACAGCTATGGCTACACCTTC
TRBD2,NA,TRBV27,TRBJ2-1,CASSSPGGNEQFF,TGTGCCAGCAGTTCCCCGGGAGGGAATGAGCAGTTCTTC
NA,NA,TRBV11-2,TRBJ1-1,CASSLSGSIPEAFF,TGTGCCAGCAGCTTATCAGGGTCGATACCTGAAGCTTTCTTT
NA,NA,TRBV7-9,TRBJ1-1,CASSRGQINTEAFF,TGTGCCAGCAGCCGGGGACAAATTAACACTGAAGCTTTCTTT
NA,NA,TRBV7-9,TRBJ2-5,CASSLALTRDGETQYF,TGTGCCAGCAGCTTAGCGTTGACTAGAGACGGTGAGACCCAGTACTTC
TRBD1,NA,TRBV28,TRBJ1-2,CASSLPGGASYGYTF,TGTGCCAGCAGTTTACCAGGGGGCGCCTCCTATGGCTACACCTTC
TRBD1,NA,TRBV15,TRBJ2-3,CATSRGQDSHTDTQYF,TGTGCCACCAGCAGGGGACAGGATTCTCACACAGATACGCAGTATTTT
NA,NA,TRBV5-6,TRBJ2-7,CASLQWFEGEQYF,TGTGCCAGCCTTCAGTGGTTCGAGGGCGAGCAGTACTTC
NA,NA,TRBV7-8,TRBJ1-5,CASSQGRIVSNQPQHF,TGTGCCAGCAGCCAAGGCAGGATCGTTAGCAATCAGCCCCAGCATTTT
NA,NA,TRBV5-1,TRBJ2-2,CASSLGISGTGELFF,TGCGCCAGCAGCCTTGGTATTAGTGGCACCGGGGAGCTGTTTTTT
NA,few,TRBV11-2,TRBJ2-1,CASSLDPAGGSYNEQFF,TGTGCCAGCAGCTTAGATCCTGCAGGAGGCTCCTACAATGAGCAGTTCTTC
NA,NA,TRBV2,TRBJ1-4,CASNRERGGSEKLFF,TGTGCCAGCAACAGAGAGAGGGGAGGTAGTGAAAAACTGTTTTTT
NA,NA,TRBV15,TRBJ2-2,CATRPGTYNTGELFF,TGTGCCACAAGGCCCGGGACATACAACACCGGGGAGCTGTTTTTT
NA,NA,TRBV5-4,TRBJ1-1,CASSIPTGNTEAFF,TGTGCCAGCAGCATACCGACAGGGAACACTGAAGCTTTCTTT
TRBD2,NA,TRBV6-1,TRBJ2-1,CASSEGGLAGLHEQFF,TGTGCCAGCAGTGAAGGGGGACTAGCGGGATTGCATGAGCAGTTCTTC
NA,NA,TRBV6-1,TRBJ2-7,CASSGLSQGAPVFYEQYF,TGTGCCAGCAGTGGCTTATCGCAGGGTGCCCCAGTCTTCTACGAGCAGTACTTC
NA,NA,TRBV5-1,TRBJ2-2,CASSKSGTPSGELFF,TGCGCCAGCAGTAAATCTGGGACTCCCTCCGGGGAGCTGTTTTTT
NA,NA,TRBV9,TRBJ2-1,CASSPRPGAEQFF,TGTGCCAGCAGCCCCCGGCCGGGTGCTGAGCAGTTCTTC
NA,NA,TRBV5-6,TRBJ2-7,CASSLYQRHHYDQQYF,TGTGCCAGCAGCTTGTATCAGAGACACCATTACGATCAGCAGTACTTC
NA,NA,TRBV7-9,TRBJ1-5,CASRDGEYQPQHF,TGTGCCAGCAGGGACGGGGAATATCAGCCCCAGCATTTT
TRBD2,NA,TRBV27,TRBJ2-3,CASSERTSGGTDTQYF,TGTGCCAGCAGCGAACGGACTAGCGGGGGAACAGATACGCAGTATTTT
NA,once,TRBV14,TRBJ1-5,CASSQAPPNPGGNQPQHF,TGTGCCAGCAGCCAAGCACCACCCAATCCAGGGGGCAATCAGCCCCAGCATTTT
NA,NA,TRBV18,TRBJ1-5,CASSLSGAPNQPQHF,TGTGCCAGCTCACTCTCAGGGGCTCCTAATCAGCCCCAGCATTTT
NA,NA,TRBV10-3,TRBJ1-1,CAIRVRENTEAFF,TGTGCCATCAGGGTGCGGGAGAACACTGAAGCTTTCTTT
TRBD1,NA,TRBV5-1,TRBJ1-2,CASSLGTGEKYGYTF,TGCGCCAGCAGCTTGGGTACAGGGGAAAAATATGGCTACACCTTC
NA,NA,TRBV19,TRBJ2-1,CASSIDQGFVNEQFF,TGTGCCAGTAGTATAGACCAGGGGTTTGTGAATGAGCAGTTCTTC
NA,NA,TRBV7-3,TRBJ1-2,CASSGKDSYGYTF,TGTGCCAGCAGCGGGAAGGACAGCTATGGCTACACCTTC
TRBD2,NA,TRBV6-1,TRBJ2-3,CASSEGDGRGADTQYF,TGTGCCAGCAGTGAAGGGGACGGGAGGGGGGCGGATACGCAGTATTTT
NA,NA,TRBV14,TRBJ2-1,CASSPFYYNEQFF,TGTGCCAGCAGCCCTTTCTACTACAATGAGCAGTTCTTC
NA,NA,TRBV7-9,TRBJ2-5,CASSFTALQYQETQYF,TGTGCCAGCAGCTTTACTGCTTTACAGTACCAAGAGACCCAGTACTTC
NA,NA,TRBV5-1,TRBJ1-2,CASSLASGNGRTANYGYTF,TGCGCCAGCAGCTTGGCCTCAGGCAACGGCCGCACGGCTAACTATGGCTACACCTTC
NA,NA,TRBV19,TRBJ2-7,CASRGRDSPTYEQYF,TGTGCCAGTAGGGGGCGTGATTCTCCGACCTACGAGCAGTACTTC
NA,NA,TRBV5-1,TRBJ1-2,CASSPLSANYGYTF,TGCGCCAGCAGCCCCCTTTCAGCTAACTATGGCTACACCTTC
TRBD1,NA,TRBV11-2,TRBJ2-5,CASSSMDRGLVETQYF,TGTGCCAGCAGCTCCATGGACAGGGGGCTGGTAGAGACCCAGTACTTC